The 32 T cell receptor beta chains reported below all come from one sample, sequenced in a study of spatial heterogeneity in lung cancer. TCRdb fed the 5' RACE reads into MiXCR, producing one record per CDR3 protein. There are approximately 6,000 distinct CDR3 sequences in the sample; about 8.2% occur only once, and about 18% lies in the top ten. Time point: sample taken at primary tumor resection. Here the sequenced sample was normal lung tissue next to the tumor, taken at surgery. Receptor source: a female donor with early-stage non-small cell lung cancer.

Many counts were recorded for this clonotype. This rearrangement joins TRBV24-1 to TRBJ2-3; unclear D gene. The V end lost 5 bases, the J end lost 2 bases, and 10 bases lay between the germline ends. The CDR3 length is 14 residues. Germline V gives CDR1 KGHDR, CDR2 SFDVKD. As DNA, the CDR3 is TGTGCCACCAGTGCAGCACAGCTCACAGATACGCAGTATTTT. Translation: CATSAAQLTDTQYF.

This clonotype was detected only a few times. The J gene is TRBJ2-1, the V gene TRBV5-1, with D hard to call. CDR1 and CDR2 from the germline V gene are SGHRS and YFSETQ. Trimming removed 0 bases at V and 2 bases at J, with 9 bases between. This CDR3 spans 15 amino acids. CDR3 amino acids: CASSLEGLTYNEQFF. The CDR3 coding sequence is TGCGCCAGCAGCTTGGAGGGATTGACCTACAATGAGCAGTTCTTC.

This clonotype is categorized as medium-sized. The chain couples TRBV15 to TRBJ2-5; tentative D call: TRBD1 (6 bases). The V gene lost 3 bases and the J gene lost 2 bases, with 10 bases spanning the gap. Germline CDR1 is LNHNV and CDR2 is YYDKDF (reference sequence). The CDR3 consists of 14 residues. The CDR3 coding sequence is TGTGCCACCAGCAGGGGACAAACACAAGAGACCCAGTACTTC. This gives the protein CATSRGQTQETQYF.

By proportion, this clonotype is medium-sized. The rearrangement uses TRBV20-1 and TRBJ1-1; 8 nucleotides agree with TRBD1. From germline, CDR1 is DFQATT and CDR2 SNEGSKA (reference sequence). The length of the CDR3 is 13 residues. V shed 2 bases, J shed 4 bases, and the junction held 3 bases outside the gene matches. This CDR3 is CSARRGQGTEAFF. DNA for the CDR3: TGCAGTGCTAGACGCGGACAGGGCACTGAAGCTTTCTTT.

In its sample, this clonotype was seen a few times. CDR3 region: CASMPAERTTQSYEQYF. In DNA form, the CDR3 reads TGTGCCAGCATGCCCGCCGAGAGGACCACCCAATCCTACGAGCAGTACTTC. This sequence joins TRBV12-3 or TRBV12-4 and TRBJ2-7; D is undetermined. V was trimmed by 7 bases and J by 1 base, leaving 23 bases between them. The CDR3 runs to 17 residues.

The J gene is TRBJ2-3, the V gene TRBV18, with D possibly being TRBD1 (5 bases). The CDR3 is 15 amino acids. The V and J ends lost 6 bases and 0 bases respectively, with 13 bases between them. In germline, CDR1 is KGHSH, CDR2 LQKENI. The CDR3 protein is CASSQQVASTDTQYF. CDR3 nucleotide sequence: TGTGCCAGCTCCCAACAGGTCGCTAGCACAGATACGCAGTATTTT.

This clonotype is termed medium-sized (0.01 to 0.1%). The J gene is TRBJ1-5, the V gene TRBV7-9; no definite D call. Looked up from germline, CDR1 is SEHNR and CDR2 is FQNEAQ (reference sequence). The CDR3 length is 14 residues. The V end lost 5 bases, the J end lost 4 bases, and 12 bases lay between the germline ends. CDR3 bases: TGTGCCAGCAGCCAAACCGACGGTAATCAGCCCCAGCATTTT. Encoded protein: CASSQTDGNQPQHF.

This clonotype was counted between two and nine times. The rearrangement links TRBV5-1 to TRBJ2-2; D might be TRBD2 (6 bases). Trimming left V 5 bases short and J 2 bases short, with 10 bases between. Germline-derived CDR1 and CDR2 are SGHRS and YFSETQ. The CDR3 is 14 amino acids. The CDR3 bases are TGCGCCAGCAGACCTAGCGAAAACACCGGGGAGCTGTTTTTT. The encoded protein is CASRPSENTGELFF.

This clonotype was seen ten or more times. The chain employs TRBV6-5 and TRBJ2-7; 9 nucleotides align to TRBD1. The ends lost 5 bases at V and 5 bases at J; junction bases unmatched: 1. Germline V gene lookup returns CDR1 MNHEY and CDR2 SVGAGI. The CDR3 runs 12 residues. CDR3 loop: CASSHRGHEQYF. The CDR3 DNA reads TGTGCCAGCAGTCACAGGGGGCACGAGCAGTACTTC.

In its sample, this clonotype is medium-sized. The chain combines TRBV4-1 with TRBJ2-1; either TRBD1 or TRBD2 may fit D (5 bases each). V was shortened by 2 bases and J by 10 bases, with 24 bases between the two germline ends. The germline CDR1 and CDR2 sequences are MGHRA and YSYEKL. This CDR3 comprises 17 residues. CDR3 sequence: CASSQRWDGGIIWEQFF. CDR3 coding DNA: TGCGCCAGCAGCCAACGTTGGGACGGCGGAATTATTTGGGAGCAGTTCTTC.

This clonotype is labeled medium-sized. The gene calls are TRBV27 and TRBJ2-1; a possible D gene is TRBD1 (6 bases). Germline V gives CDR1 MNHEY, CDR2 SMNVEV (reference sequence). Trimming shortened V by 5 bases and J by 6 bases, and 14 bases separated the two germline ends. This CDR3 is built from 14 residues. CDR3 DNA sequence: TGTGCCAGCAGTCTACAGGGCTCAATCAATGAGCAGTTCTTC. Its protein is CASSLQGSINEQFF.

This clonotype is medium-sized. CDR3 sequence (DNA): TGTGCCAGCGTACTGGACAATTCGAACACTGAAGCTTTCTTT. This translates into CASVLDNSNTEAFF. This chain uses TRBV6-1 with TRBJ1-1; TRBD1 might be the D (5 bases). The germline V gene encodes CDR1 MNHNS and CDR2 SASEGT. The CDR3 has 14 amino acids. V was cut by 8 bases and J by 1 base, with 14 bases left in between.

This clonotype occurred many times. This chain connects TRBV19 to TRBJ1-4, with 9 nucleotides matching TRBD1. Trimming removed 7 bases from V and 5 bases from J; junction bases left unmatched: 11. The germline V gene encodes CDR1 LNHDA and CDR2 SQIVND (reference sequence). The CDR3 loop spans 16 amino acids. CDR3 DNA: TGTGCCAGTAAACAAGGGACAGGGAACAAAAATGAAAAACTGTTTTTT. Its translation is CASKQGTGNKNEKLFF.

This clonotype occurred a few times. The CDR3 is CASSLYTRGPIEQYF. The CDR3 coding sequence is TGTGCCAGCAGCCTATACACGCGGGGGCCGATCGAGCAGTACTTC. V usage is TRBV7-8 and J usage is TRBJ2-7, with a tentative D call TRBD2 (7 bases). Germline V gene lookup returns CDR1 SGHVS and CDR2 FQNEAQ. The length of the CDR3 is 15 residues. Trimming stripped 5 bases from V and 6 bases from J, with 20 bases between.

This clonotype appeared many times. The chain uses TRBV18 and TRBJ1-4; TRBD1 matches 11 bases. V lost 2 bases, J lost 6 bases, and 5 bases stayed unmatched. From germline, CDR1 is KGHSH and CDR2 LQKENI. The CDR3 covers 16 residues. CDR3: CASSPYGQGADEKLFF. DNA of the CDR3: TGTGCCAGCTCACCATACGGACAGGGGGCGGATGAAAAACTGTTTTTT.

This clonotype is judged medium-sized (0.01 to 0.1%). V usage is TRBV6-2 or TRBV6-3 and J usage is TRBJ1-1; TRBD1 is a possible D gene (6 bases). V was cut by 6 bases and J by 4 bases, with 15 bases left in between. The CDR3 has 14 residues. Germline V gene sequence: CDR1 MNHEY, CDR2 SVGEGT. CDR3 amino acids: CASRWDTEGTEAFF. CDR3 in DNA: TGTGCCAGCAGGTGGGACACCGAGGGCACTGAAGCTTTCTTT.

This clonotype is labeled as large (0.1 to 1%). The V and J genes are TRBV5-5 and TRBJ1-6; the D gene is possibly TRBD1 (5 bases). The CDR3 spans 14 residues. The V gene's germline CDR1 is SGHKS and CDR2 YYEKEE (reference sequence). V lost 6 bases and J lost 8, with 15 bases in between. The CDR3 DNA reads as TGTGCCAGCAAACTTGGGGGTACGGATTCACCCCTCCACTTT. Its translation: CASKLGGTDSPLHF.

This clonotype was recorded a few times. V usage is TRBV7-2 and J usage is TRBJ2-5; 8 bases are a match to TRBD1. The CDR3 runs to 16 residues. J lost 5 bases, V lost 5 bases, and 13 bases had no gene match. In germline, CDR1 is SGHTA, CDR2 FQGNSA. The CDR3: CASSAQSAGGWETQYF. The DNA of the CDR3 is TGTGCCAGCAGCGCCCAATCGGCAGGGGGCTGGGAGACCCAGTACTTC. Complete variable domain (other parts from reference TRBV7-2 and TRBJ2-5): GAGVSQSPSNKVTEKGKDVELRCDPISGHTALYWYRQSLGQGLEFLIYFQGNSAPDKSGLPSDRFSAERTGGSVSTLTIQRTQQEDSAVYLCASSAQSAGGWETQYFGPGTRLLVL.

This clonotype is medium-sized in the sample. The chain has TRBV7-9 and TRBJ1-1; no clear D. V gave up 1 base and J gave up 1 base, with 7 bases separating them. The CDR3 runs 14 residues. CDR1 and CDR2 from the germline V gene are SEHNR and FQNEAQ (reference sequence). CDR3 coding DNA: TGTGCCAGCAGCTTAGTATCAGGGAACACTGAAGCTTTCTTT. It encodes CASSLVSGNTEAFF.

Judged by abundance, this clonotype is large. The chain links TRBV7-2 to TRBJ2-1; TRBD2 might be the D (5 bases). The CDR3 covers 16 residues. Germline V gives CDR1 SGHTA, CDR2 FQGNSA. V dropped 0 bases and J dropped 6 bases, with 15 bases sitting between them. CDR3 sequence reads: CASSLAFGGSRNEQFF. Here the CDR3 DNA reads TGTGCCAGCAGCTTAGCGTTTGGAGGCAGCCGCAATGAGCAGTTCTTC.

This clonotype is labeled as medium-sized. This sequence joins TRBV10-3 and TRBJ1-6, with D uncertain. This CDR3 has 15 amino acids. Germline CDR1 reads ENHRY; CDR2 reads SYGVKD. Trimming removed 2 bases at V and 6 bases at J, with 11 bases between. CDR3 sequence (DNA): TGTGCCATCAGTGAGGTTGCGTCGGCTAATTCACCCCTCCACTTT. Translating gives CAISEVASANSPLHF.

This clonotype was seen only a few times. The chain combines TRBV4-2 with TRBJ2-1, with D tentatively TRBD2 (6 bases). CDR3 length equals 15 residues. Germline CDR1 and CDR2: LGHNA and YNFKEQ. The ends were cut back, 2 bases at V and 5 bases at J, with 13 bases in the middle. CDR3 sequence (DNA): TGTGCCAGCAGCCAACCGGGACTTCTTAACAATGAGCAGTTCTTC. It yields the protein CASSQPGLLNNEQFF.

This chain uses TRBV13 with TRBJ2-1; D uncertain. V lost 4 bases and J lost 9, with 16 bases in between. The CDR3 sequence is 14 residues long. CDR1 is PRHDT, CDR2 FYEKMQ, per germline (reference sequence). The DNA for the CDR3 is TGTGCCAGCAGCTCCCGTTTAGTGGGTAGTGAGCAGTTCTTC. This translates into CASSSRLVGSEQFF.

To note about this clonotype: A much larger clone differs from this one at a single base, so this may be a read error. The rearrangement uses TRBV7-2 and TRBJ1-5; D is unresolved. Germline V gene lookup returns CDR1 SGHTA and CDR2 FQGNSA. The CDR3 runs 11 residues. The CDR3 bases are TGTGCCAGCGGTGGTAATCAGCTCCAGCATTTT. This translates into CASGGNQLQHF. Combining the CDR3 with reference TRBV7-2 and TRBJ1-5 gives the whole variable domain GAGVSQSPSNKVTEKGKDVELRCDPISGHTALYWYRQSLGQGLEFLIYFQGNSAPDKSGLPSDRFSAERTGGSVSTLTIQRTQQEDSAVYLCASGGNQLQHFGDGTRLSIL.

Ten or more counts support this clonotype. The chain combines TRBV6-1 with TRBJ2-1, with 10 bases lining up with TRBD1. V gave up 4 bases and J gave up 6 bases; unmatched junction bases: 9. Germline lookup yields CDR1 MNHNS and CDR2 SASEGT. The CDR3 totals 16 residues. The CDR3 sequence: CASSVRTGGVLNEQFF. Here the CDR3 DNA reads TGTGCCAGCAGTGTTCGGACAGGGGGAGTCCTCAATGAGCAGTTCTTC.

In this sample, this clonotype is medium-sized. This chain joins TRBV12-3 or TRBV12-4 and TRBJ1-5; D is uncertain. This CDR3 region has 15 residues. V was trimmed by 7 bases and J by 0 bases, leaving 13 bases between them. CDR3 loop: CASIIGLISNQPQHF. The CDR3 DNA is TGTGCCAGCATCATCGGACTGATTAGCAATCAGCCCCAGCATTTT.

This clonotype was picked up a small number of times. The CDR3 is CASSSWGYEQYF. In DNA form, the CDR3 reads TGTGCCAGCAGCAGCTGGGGCTACGAGCAGTACTTC. The rearrangement uses TRBV5-6 and TRBJ2-7, with unresolved D. The ends were cut back, 4 bases at V and 3 bases at J, with 8 bases in the middle. From germline, CDR1 is SGHDT and CDR2 YYEEEE. The CDR3 is made up of 12 amino acids.

In its sample, this clonotype was seen many times. This rearrangement joins TRBV6-5 to TRBJ1-5; 7 bases align to TRBD1. The CDR3 runs 22 residues. V was pared by 2 bases and J by 0 bases, with 22 bases of the junction left unmatched. Germline CDR1 is MNHEY and CDR2 is SVGAGI. Written as DNA, the CDR3 is TGTGCCAGCAGTTACAGAGGGCAGGGGGGACCTGATCGAGGTTATAGCAATCAGCCCCAGCATTTT. It is translated as CASSYRGQGGPDRGYSNQPQHF.

In this sample, this clonotype turned up a few times. This rearrangement joins TRBV19 to TRBJ1-2, with D perhaps matching TRBD1 (6 bases). Trimming left V 10 bases short and J 2 bases short, with 17 bases between. CDR3 length equals 14 residues. Germline V gives CDR1 LNHDA, CDR2 SQIVND (reference sequence). CDR3 sequence reads: CATGQYVGNYGYTF. CDR3 nucleotide sequence: TGTGCCACTGGACAGTATGTTGGGAACTATGGCTACACCTTC. Using reference TRBV19 and TRBJ1-2 for the parts outside the CDR3, the full variable domain is DGGITQSPKYLFRKEGQNVTLSCEQNLNHDAMYWYRQDPGQGLRLIYYSQIVNDFQKGDIAEGYSVSREKKESFPLTVTSAQKNPTAFYLCATGQYVGNYGYTFGSGTRLTVV.

This clonotype was counted at least ten times. This chain uses TRBV6-2 or TRBV6-3 with TRBJ2-1; 9 nucleotides agree with TRBD1. Trimming cost V 2 bases and J 3 bases; bases outside gene matches: 8. This CDR3 comprises 17 residues. Germline assignment: CDR1 MNHEY and CDR2 SVGEGT. The CDR3 region is CASSYTQGQGNYNEQFF. DNA of the CDR3: TGTGCCAGCAGTTACACCCAGGGACAGGGTAACTACAATGAGCAGTTCTTC.

This clonotype was recorded at least ten times. DNA of the CDR3: TGCAGCGCTGATTTCACAGGGGGCTATGGCTACACCTTC. Amino acids: CSADFTGGYGYTF. The chain recombines TRBV29-1 with TRBJ1-2; 8 bases are a match to TRBD1. CDR3 size: 13 residues. Unmatched junction bases numbered 8, after V lost 7 bases and J lost 4 bases. Germline assignment: CDR1 SQVTM and CDR2 ANQGSEA.

This clonotype is termed medium-sized. This sequence joins TRBV2 and TRBJ1-6, with 8 bases fitting TRBD1. Per germline, CDR1 SNHLY and CDR2 FYNNEI. CDR3 length: 18 residues. V trimming: 5 bases; J trimming: 7 bases; junction bases outside the gene matches: 16. CDR3 protein: CASSTSRGGAGGNSPLHF. As DNA, the CDR3 is TGTGCCAGCAGTACAAGTCGGGGTGGGGCAGGGGGCAATTCACCCCTCCACTTT.